These 20 T cell receptor beta chains came from one sample sequenced in a study of blood T cell repertoires in COVID-19. Assay used: immunoSEQ multiplex PCR; TCRdb lists only in-frame clones, some missing. The data contain just under 350,000 clones, around 82% of them singletons. Source material: peripheral blood. These receptors all stem from a man younger than 40 with active or convalescent COVID-19.

This clone came up once. One base away lies a much larger clone, so this may be a sequencing read error. The rearrangement links TRBV11-3 to TRBJ1-1; D remains ambiguous. Trimming stripped 1 base from V and 1 base from J, with 7 bases between. Germline-derived CDR1 and CDR2 are SGHNT and YENEEA. The CDR3 covers 14 residues. For the CDR3, the DNA is TGTGCCAGCAGCTTAGGAGGGCCGAACACTGAAGCTTTCTTT. Translating gives CASSLGGPNTEAFF.

The V and J genes are TRBV5-1 and TRBJ2-1; 7 nucleotides line up with TRBD2. The V segment lost 1 base and the J segment 7 bases; nucleotides outside the gene matches: 11. The CDR3 sequence is 16 residues long. Germline-derived CDR1 and CDR2 are SGHRS and YFSETQ. The CDR3 nucleotides read TGCGCCAGCAGCTTGAGGTCCGGCGGGAGCTGGAATGAGCAGTTCTTC. This codes for CASSLRSGGSWNEQFF.

V and J are TRBV30 and TRBJ1-2; perhaps TRBD1 as D (6 bases). The ends were cut back, 2 bases at V and 7 bases at J, with 14 bases in the middle. Germline values: CDR1 GTSNPN, CDR2 SVGIG (reference sequence). This CDR3 is built from 13 residues. The CDR3 spells CAWSKGEGGGYTF. The CDR3 bases are TGTGCCTGGAGTAAAGGGGAAGGGGGTGGCTACACCTTC.

This rearrangement joins TRBV13 to TRBJ2-7; TRBD2 matches 9 bases. Germline V CDR1 and CDR2: PRHDT, FYEKMQ (reference sequence). This CDR3 is 16 amino acids long. The V gene end was trimmed by 4 bases and the J gene end by 1 base; junction bases not matched to a gene: 8. Here the CDR3 DNA reads TGTGCCAGCAGCTCACAGTATACTAGCGGGTCCTACGAGCAGTACTTC. It encodes CASSSQYTSGSYEQYF.

J is TRBJ2-3 and V is TRBV7-2; 9 nucleotides match TRBD2. Germline CDR1 is SGHTA and CDR2 is FQGNSA. The trim removed 6 bases at V and 0 bases at J, leaving 7 bases unmatched. The CDR3 length is 16 residues. The CDR3 sequence is CASSRSGGASTDTQYF. The CDR3 DNA is TGTGCCAGCAGTCGTAGCGGGGGTGCTAGCACAGATACGCAGTATTTT.

V gene TRBV7-9 combines with J gene TRBJ1-1, with a weak D call TRBD1 (5 bases). The CDR3 is 14 amino acids. Germline V gene lookup returns CDR1 SEHNR and CDR2 FQNEAQ (reference sequence). The ends were cut back, 3 bases at V and 5 bases at J, with 13 bases in the middle. DNA of the CDR3: TGTGCCAGCAGCTTTAACGAAGGGGCGACTGAAGCTTTCTTT. Its translation is CASSFNEGATEAFF.

V and J are TRBV19 and TRBJ1-1, with 7 bases lining up with TRBD1. Germline V lookup: CDR1 LNHDA, CDR2 SQIVND (reference sequence). V shed 5 bases, J shed 0 bases, and the junction held 9 bases outside the gene matches. This CDR3 has 16 residues. Here the CDR3 reads CASSAMTGQMNTEAFF. CDR3 nucleotide sequence: TGTGCCAGTAGTGCGATGACAGGGCAGATGAACACTGAAGCTTTCTTT.

V is TRBV29-1 and J is TRBJ2-2, with 12 bases that match TRBD2. The germline CDR1 and CDR2 sequences are SQVTM and ANQGSEA. The CDR3 loop spans 14 amino acids. Trimming cost V 5 bases and J 5 bases; bases outside gene matches: 3. CDR3 residues: CSVLAGGGTGELFF. In DNA, the CDR3 is TGCAGCGTTCTAGCGGGAGGGGGTACCGGGGAGCTGTTTTTT.

This clone was observed a single time. Here the CDR3 DNA reads TGCGCCAGCAGCCCGGGGGGGGACACTAATGAAAAACTGTTTTTT. Translated, it gives CASSPGGDTNEKLFF. The chain combines TRBV4-1 with TRBJ1-4, with D possibly TRBD1 on 5 matching bases. V lost 4 bases, J lost 2 bases, and 11 bases lay in between. CDR3 length: 15 amino acids. Germline V gene data show CDR1 as MGHRA and CDR2 as YSYEKL.

The CDR3 DNA is TGTGCCAGTAGTAGGGACTATCGCACCGGGGAGCTGTTTTTT. Translated, it gives CASSRDYRTGELFF. The chain links TRBV19 to TRBJ2-2, with 7 bases lining up with TRBD2. Trimming cost V 4 bases and J 4 bases; bases outside gene matches: 3. The CDR3 is made up of 14 amino acids. Germline CDR1 reads LNHDA; CDR2 reads SQIVND (reference sequence).

This clone was recorded a few times. The V call is TRBV9, the J call TRBJ1-1; 8 bases are a match to TRBD1. The J segment lost 8 bases and the V segment lost 3 bases, leaving 9 bases of the junction unmatched. Germline V gene lookup returns CDR1 SGDLS and CDR2 YYNGEE. The CDR3 sequence is 14 residues long. CDR3 DNA sequence: TGTGCCAGCAGCGACCGGGACAGGCGGGGCGAAGCTTTCTTT. Protein sequence: CASSDRDRRGEAFF.

The rearrangement uses TRBV6-2 or TRBV6-3 and TRBJ1-1; TRBD1 matches 10 bases. Germline V gene data show CDR1 as MNHEY and CDR2 as SVGEGT. This CDR3 region has 14 residues. The V and J ends lost 2 bases and 11 bases, in that order; junction bases with no gene match: 8. The CDR3: CASSYRGTGEAAFF. The CDR3, as DNA: TGTGCCAGCAGTTACCGGGGGACAGGGGAGGCGGCTTTCTTT.

The chain joins TRBV6-5 to TRBJ1-4; D gene unclear. The CDR3 covers 15 residues. CDR1 MNHEY and CDR2 SVGAGI come from the germline V gene. Trimming removed 5 bases from V and 1 base from J, with 11 bases in between. In DNA, the CDR3 is TGTGCCAGCAGTAGGCGGGCTCAAACTAATGAAAAACTGTTTTTT. It yields the protein CASSRRAQTNEKLFF.

This clone appeared once. The chain has TRBV6-5 and TRBJ2-3; no clear D gene. The V end lost 9 bases, the J end lost 4 bases, and 8 bases lay between the germline ends. The germline V gene encodes CDR1 MNHEY and CDR2 SVGAGI. The CDR3 loop spans 11 amino acids. CDR3 in amino acids: CASEAADTQYF. DNA for the CDR3: TGTGCCAGTGAGGCGGCAGATACGCAGTATTTT.

The V gene is TRBV15, the J gene TRBJ1-1; D is undetermined. The CDR3 consists of 13 residues. V was trimmed by 0 bases and J by 6 bases, leaving 8 bases between them. From germline, CDR1 is LNHNV and CDR2 YYDKDF (reference sequence). The CDR3 loop is CATSRDRLAEAFF. CDR3 in DNA: TGTGCCACCAGCAGAGATCGGTTGGCTGAAGCTTTCTTT.

This rearrangement joins TRBV12-3 or TRBV12-4 to TRBJ1-1, with TRBD1 matching over 7 bases. The trim removed 3 bases at V and 8 bases at J, leaving 6 bases unmatched. This CDR3 spans 13 amino acids. CDR3 region: CASSFAGTAEAFF. The CDR3 DNA reads as TGTGCCAGCAGTTTTGCCGGGACAGCCGAAGCTTTCTTT.

The rearrangement joins TRBV6-6 to TRBJ1-2, with TRBD1 matching over 7 bases. V gave up 5 bases and J gave up 3 bases; unmatched junction bases: 9. Per germline, CDR1 MNHNY and CDR2 SVGAGI (reference sequence). The CDR3 is 15 residues long. In DNA, the CDR3 is TGTGCCAGCAGTCCGCAGGGGGAACGATACTATGGCTACACCTTC. This encodes CASSPQGERYYGYTF.

The chain carries TRBV29-1 and TRBJ2-3; 11 nucleotides line up with TRBD2. The germline CDR1 and CDR2 sequences are SQVTM and ANQGSEA. The CDR3 totals 15 residues. Losses at the gene ends were 4 bases for V and 2 bases for J; bases not matched to a gene: 5. The CDR3 DNA reads as TGCAGCGTTGGGGCTAGCGGGGGGCACACAGATACGCAGTATTTT. Translating gives CSVGASGGHTDTQYF.

The chain combines TRBV6-5 with TRBJ1-6, with a tentative D call TRBD1 (5 bases). The germline gives CDR1 MNHEY, CDR2 SVGAGI. This CDR3 spans 15 amino acids. Trimming stripped 4 bases from V and 9 bases from J, with 16 bases between. The CDR3 protein is CASSSTFSRGSPLHF. The CDR3 coding sequence is TGTGCCAGCAGTTCTACCTTTTCTAGGGGTTCACCCCTCCACTTT.

V usage is TRBV7-3 and J usage is TRBJ1-6; 8 bases map to TRBD1. This CDR3 is built from 15 residues. CDR1 is SGHTA and CDR2 is FQGTGA in the germline V gene. Trimming took 7 bases from V and 7 from J; bases not matched to a gene: 9. This CDR3 is CASTLTGGKNSPLHF. The DNA for the CDR3 is TGTGCCAGCACCCTTACAGGGGGAAAAAATTCACCCCTCCACTTT.